This T cell receptor (beta chain) was profiled in a study of T cells in tumors after PD-1 blockade. Input was about 616 ng to 6,500 ng of genomic DNA from tumor or blood. CDR1 and CDR2 from the germline V gene are SNHLY and FYNNEI. The V gene lost 4 bases and the J gene lost 2 bases, with 17 bases spanning the gap. This CDR3 contains 16 residues. Sequenced by immunoSEQ multiplex PCR; TCRdb stores in-frame clones only, minus some. The sample yields roughly 60,000 clones, around 80% seen once. This sample comprised PBMCs, obtained before anti-PD-1 treatment. This sequence joins TRBV2 and TRBJ1-1; weak D call: TRBD1 (5 bases). The receptor comes from a human donor with basal cell carcinoma. The CDR3 nucleotides are TGTGCCAGCAGTGGACAGCGGTGGGGGGGTAACACTGAAGCTTTCTTT. This codes for CASSGQRWGGNTEAFF.